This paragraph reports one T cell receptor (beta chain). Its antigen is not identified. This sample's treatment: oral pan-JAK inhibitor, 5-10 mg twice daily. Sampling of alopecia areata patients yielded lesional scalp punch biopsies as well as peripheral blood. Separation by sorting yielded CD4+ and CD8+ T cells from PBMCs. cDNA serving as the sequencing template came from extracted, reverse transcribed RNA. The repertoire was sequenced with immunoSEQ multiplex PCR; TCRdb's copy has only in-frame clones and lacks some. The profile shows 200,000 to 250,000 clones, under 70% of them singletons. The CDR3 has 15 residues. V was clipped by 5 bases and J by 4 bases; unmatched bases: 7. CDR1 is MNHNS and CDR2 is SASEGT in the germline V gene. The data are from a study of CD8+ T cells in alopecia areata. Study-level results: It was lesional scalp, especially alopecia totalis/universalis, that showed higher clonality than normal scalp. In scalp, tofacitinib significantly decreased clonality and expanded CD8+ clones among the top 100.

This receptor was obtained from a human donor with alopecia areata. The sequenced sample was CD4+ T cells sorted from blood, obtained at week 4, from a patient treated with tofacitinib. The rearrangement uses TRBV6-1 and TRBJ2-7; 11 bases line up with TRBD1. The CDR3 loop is CASSFRTGGLYEQYF. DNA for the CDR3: TGTGCCAGCAGTTTTCGGACAGGGGGCTTATACGAGCAGTACTTC.